A single sample is the source of the 25 T cell receptor beta chains below, sequenced in a study of siplizumab effects on memory and regulatory T cells. TCRdb keeps only in-frame clones here, not all; method: immunoSEQ multiplex PCR. Here the sample spans 50,000 to 75,000 clones, around 96% being singletons. Sequencing was performed on naive CD8+ T cells sorted from blood. These receptors were collected from a human donor in good health.

V and J are TRBV29-1 and TRBJ2-2; D call uncertain. This CDR3 is built from 12 residues. V lost 8 bases, J lost 6 bases, and 13 bases lay in between. Germline V gene lookup returns CDR1 SQVTM and CDR2 ANQGSEA. Written as DNA, the CDR3 is TGCAGCACCGTCTTAGAATCCGGGGAGCTGTTTTTT. Its translation: CSTVLESGELFF.

The J gene is TRBJ2-1, the V gene TRBV4-1; tentatively, D is TRBD1 (6 bases). Between the trimmed V and J ends, which lost 4 bases and 0 bases, there was a span of 7 bases. This CDR3 has 14 amino acids. Germline V gene data show CDR1 as MGHRA and CDR2 as YSYEKL. CDR3 sequence reads: CASSRGGSYNEQFF. CDR3 sequence (DNA): TGCGCCAGCAGCCGAGGGGGCTCCTACAATGAGCAGTTCTTC.

A single count supports this clone. The rearrangement joins TRBV9 to TRBJ2-2; D possibly uses TRBD1 or TRBD2 (6 bases each). The CDR3 is 13 amino acids. Trimming removed 4 bases at V and 7 bases at J, with 11 bases between. Germline CDR1 and CDR2: SGDLS and YYNGEE. For the CDR3, the DNA is TGTGCCAGCAGCATACAGGGAGGCGGGGAGCTGTTTTTT. Protein product: CASSIQGGGELFF.

The chain recombines TRBV7-2 with TRBJ2-5; unclear D gene. Germline V lookup: CDR1 SGHTA, CDR2 FQGNSA. The CDR3 is 13 residues long. Deletions cut 2 bases from V and 2 bases from J, with 6 bases between. The CDR3 region is CASSLIEQETQYF. In DNA form, the CDR3 reads TGTGCCAGCAGCTTAATAGAACAAGAGACCCAGTACTTC.

Details on this clone: This specimen includes other DNA sequences encoding the same CDR3. The chain couples TRBV9 to TRBJ1-5; D gene ambiguous. V lost 0 bases, J lost 0 bases, and 7 bases lay in between. This CDR3 is 15 amino acids long. The V gene's germline CDR1 is SGDLS and CDR2 YYNGEE. CDR3 in DNA: TGTGCCAGCAGCGTAGGTGGGTATAGCAATCAGCCCCAGCATTTT. It is translated as CASSVGGYSNQPQHF.

CDR3 residues: CASSVKSGGISGELFF. In DNA, the CDR3 is TGTGCCAGCAGCGTAAAGAGCGGGGGGATCTCCGGGGAGCTGTTTTTT. The chain uses TRBV9 and TRBJ2-2, with 9 bases that match TRBD2. Germline CDR1 and CDR2: SGDLS and YYNGEE. The CDR3 loop spans 16 amino acids. Trimming at V came to 1 base and at J to 6 bases, leaving 7 bases not matched to a gene.

The J gene is TRBJ2-1, the V gene TRBV2, with TRBD1 matching 7 bases. The CDR3 runs to 13 residues. Germline V lookup: CDR1 SNHLY, CDR2 FYNNEI. V was pared by 6 bases and J by 7 bases, with 6 bases of the junction left unmatched. In DNA, the CDR3 is TGTGCCAGCAGCGGGACAGTAACAAATGAGCAGTTCTTC. Translation gives CASSGTVTNEQFF. Variable domain in full (rest from reference TRBV2 and TRBJ2-1): EPEVTQTPSHQVTQMGQEVILRCVPISNHLYFYWYRQILGQKVEFLVSFYNNEISEKSEIFDDQFSVERPDGSNFTLKIRSTKLEDSAMYFCASSGTVTNEQFFGPGTRLTVL.

The chain employs TRBV28 and TRBJ1-4; tentative D call: TRBD1 (5 bases). This CDR3 is 15 amino acids long. Germline V gene sequence: CDR1 MDHEN, CDR2 SYDVKM. V was shortened by 6 bases and J by 0 bases, with 11 bases between the two germline ends. The DNA for the CDR3 is TGTGCCAGCAGACCCGACAGTGCAACTAATGAAAAACTGTTTTTT. Its protein product is CASRPDSATNEKLFF.

J is TRBJ2-3 and V is TRBV13; TRBD2 agrees at 8 bases. The ends lost 5 bases at V and 5 bases at J; junction bases unmatched: 15. This CDR3 is 17 amino acids long. Per germline, CDR1 PRHDT and CDR2 FYEKMQ (reference sequence). CDR3 bases: TGTGCCAGCAGCGCCCCCCCGGGACTAGGGTTTGGAGATACGCAGTATTTT. Translation gives CASSAPPGLGFGDTQYF.

V gene TRBV30 combines with J gene TRBJ1-1; D might be TRBD1 (5 bases). Trimming took 1 base from V and 6 from J, leaving 9 bases between them. The CDR3 extends over 12 amino acids. CDR1 and CDR2 (germline): GTSNPN, SVGIG (reference sequence). The CDR3 region has the DNA TGTGCCTGGAGTGGGGAAGGGGCTGAAGCTTTCTTT. It encodes CAWSGEGAEAFF.

The chain uses TRBV12-2 and TRBJ1-5. TRBV12-2 is an annotated pseudogene. The CDR3 consists of 13 residues. The CDR3 is CASRFDSNQPQHF. DNA for the CDR3: TGTGCAAGTCGCTTCGATAGCAATCAGCCCCAGCATTTT.

This rearrangement joins TRBV5-4 to TRBJ1-2; D remains ambiguous. The CDR3 length is 16 residues. V dropped 1 base and J dropped 2 bases, with 15 bases sitting between them. Germline V gives CDR1 SGHNT, CDR2 YYREEE (reference sequence). The CDR3 DNA reads TGTGCCAGCAGCTTGTCCCTCGACTCGTTCAACTATGGCTACACCTTC. This sequence encodes CASSLSLDSFNYGYTF.

The V gene is TRBV7-9, the J gene TRBJ2-6; D remains ambiguous. The V gene lost 5 bases and the J gene lost 12 bases, with 17 bases spanning the gap. CDR1 SEHNR and CDR2 FQNEAQ come from the germline V gene (reference sequence). This CDR3 has 14 residues. The DNA for the CDR3 is TGTGCCAGCAGCCACATTTTGAGCCCTGGCGTCCTGACTTTC. Translated, it gives CASSHILSPGVLTF.

The CDR3 loop reads CASTPQERLAEPETQYF. CDR3 in DNA: TGTGCCAGCACCCCCCAGGAGAGACTAGCGGAGCCAGAGACCCAGTACTTC. The chain has TRBV7-2 and TRBJ2-5, with 9 bases matching TRBD2. V was clipped by 7 bases and J by 4 bases; unmatched bases: 16. CDR3 length: 17 residues. From germline, CDR1 is SGHTA and CDR2 FQGNSA.

V gene TRBV15 combines with J gene TRBJ1-1; D not certain. Trimming removed 6 bases at V and 1 base at J, with 15 bases between. Looked up from germline, CDR1 is LNHNV and CDR2 is YYDKDF (reference sequence). The CDR3 loop spans 15 amino acids. CDR3 in amino acids: CATRRSGLANTEAFF. The CDR3 nucleotides are TGTGCCACCAGGCGCTCCGGACTAGCGAACACTGAAGCTTTCTTT.

The chain has TRBV27 and TRBJ1-5, with 8 bases fitting TRBD1. This CDR3 is 14 amino acids long. The germline CDR1 and CDR2 sequences are MNHEY and SMNVEV (reference sequence). The V gene end was trimmed by 3 bases and the J gene end by 6 bases; junction bases not matched to a gene: 4. CDR3 sequence (DNA): TGTGCCAGCAGTTTTCAGGGGGCGGGTCAGCCCCAGCATTTT. It translates to CASSFQGAGQPQHF.

The gene calls are TRBV7-2 and TRBJ2-3; no definite D call. The germline V gene encodes CDR1 SGHTA and CDR2 FQGNSA. Trimming took off 1 base at V and 2 bases at J, with 7 bases between the two ends. CDR3 length equals 14 residues. This chain's CDR3 is CASSLVAVTDTQYF. As DNA, the CDR3 is TGTGCCAGCAGCTTAGTGGCGGTCACAGATACGCAGTATTTT.

The CDR3 reads CASSLTAAGDTEAFF. For the CDR3, the DNA is TGTGCCAGCAGTTTAACGGCAGCCGGGGACACTGAAGCTTTCTTT. The J gene is TRBJ1-1, the V gene TRBV28; D uncertain. Germline CDR1 and CDR2: MDHEN and SYDVKM. V lost 2 bases and J 3 bases, leaving 13 bases between the germline ends. There are 15 residues in the CDR3.

The genes are TRBV1 and TRBJ1-6; TRBD1, as called in the table, went unchecked against the DNA. TRBV1 is designated a pseudogene. The length of the CDR3 is 16 residues. CDR3 sequence (DNA): TGCACCAGCAGCCCGGGACAGGGGGGCCATAATTCACCCCTCCACTTT. Translated, it gives CTSSPGQGGHNSPLHF.

The chain links TRBV4-3 to TRBJ1-1; D remains unclear. V lost 4 bases and J lost 0, with 12 bases in between. This CDR3 spans 15 amino acids. The V gene's germline CDR1 is LGHNA and CDR2 YSLEER. The CDR3 loop is CASSPGLMMNTEAFF. DNA for the CDR3: TGCGCCAGCAGCCCCGGACTGATGATGAACACTGAAGCTTTCTTT.

The V gene is TRBV11-2, the J gene TRBJ2-3, with TRBD1 as a possible D gene (7 bases). V lost 7 bases and J 5 bases, leaving 16 bases between the germline ends. From germline, CDR1 is SGHAT and CDR2 FQNNGV. The CDR3 runs 14 residues. The CDR3 coding sequence is TGTGCCAGCAATTTCGGAGGGGGCCAAGATACGCAGTATTTT. As protein: CASNFGGGQDTQYF. The full variable domain, its missing parts supplied by reference TRBV11-2 and TRBJ2-3, is EAGVAQSPRYKIIEKRQSVAFWCNPISGHATLYWYQQILGQGPKLLIQFQNNGVVDDSQLPKDRFSAERLKGVDSTLKIQPAKLEDSAVYLCASNFGGGQDTQYFGPGTRLTVL.

This rearrangement joins TRBV5-1 to TRBJ2-7; 11 positions agree with TRBD1. From germline, CDR1 is SGHRS and CDR2 YFSETQ. J was trimmed by 3 bases and V by 6 bases; bases with no gene match: 5. CDR3 length equals 14 residues. CDR3 in amino acids: CASKPGTGGYEQYF. The CDR3 DNA reads TGCGCCAGCAAGCCCGGGACAGGGGGCTACGAGCAGTACTTC.

This chain uses TRBV7-2 with TRBJ2-1; 9 bases map to TRBD2. Germline V gives CDR1 SGHTA, CDR2 FQGNSA. There are 16 residues in the CDR3. Trimming took 7 bases from V and 7 from J; bases not matched to a gene: 14. The DNA for the CDR3 is TGTGCCAGCAACCAGGTGGGCGGGGGGGTATGGAATGAGCAGTTCTTC. Translation gives CASNQVGGGVWNEQFF.

Details on this clone: Other DNA sequences in the sample encode the same CDR3. V is TRBV27 and J is TRBJ1-1; no reliable D call. Germline CDR1 MNHEY, CDR2 SMNVEV (reference sequence). CDR3 length: 13 residues. Trimming took off 3 bases at V and 1 base at J, with 6 bases between the two ends. DNA of the CDR3: TGTGCCAGCAGTTTGGGGTCGAACACTGAAGCTTTCTTT. As protein: CASSLGSNTEAFF.

The gene calls are TRBV5-1 and TRBJ2-7; possible D gene TRBD2, 5 bases. Germline V gene sequence: CDR1 SGHRS, CDR2 YFSETQ. This CDR3 spans 14 amino acids. The germline V and J ends were trimmed by 4 bases and 3 bases, with 14 bases remaining between them. CDR3 region: CASSLTNGDYEQYF. CDR3 sequence (DNA): TGCGCCAGCAGCCTGACGAACGGGGACTACGAGCAGTACTTC.